The 20 T cell receptor beta chains below were found in one sample sequenced in a study of blood T cell repertoires in COVID-19. Clones were read by immunoSEQ multiplex PCR, and TCRdb kept only the in-frame ones, dropping some. The sample contains about 360,000 clones, more than 75% of which appear only once. Input material: peripheral blood. All receptors derive from a human donor with acute or convalescent COVID-19. The donor label of this sample is uncertain.

The chain has TRBV6-5 and TRBJ1-1, with 10 bases lining up with TRBD1. Germline CDR1 is MNHEY and CDR2 is SVGAGI. V lost 5 bases, J lost 4 bases, and 4 bases stayed unmatched. The CDR3 runs 14 residues. The CDR3 nucleotides are TGTGCCAGCAGTCACGGACAGGGGGGCACTGAAGCTTTCTTT. Its translation: CASSHGQGGTEAFF.

The chain couples TRBV7-2 to TRBJ2-7; TRBD1 is a possible D gene (6 bases). Per germline, CDR1 SGHTA and CDR2 FQGNSA. CDR3 length equals 17 residues. V was pared by 5 bases and J by 1 base, with 21 bases between. The CDR3 reads CASSDYSRQGPSYEQYF. The DNA for the CDR3 is TGTGCCAGCAGCGATTACTCTCGGCAGGGGCCGTCCTACGAGCAGTACTTC.

The chain recombines TRBV6-5 with TRBJ1-2; D perhaps matches TRBD1 (5 bases). The CDR3 is 14 residues long. Germline-derived CDR1 and CDR2 are MNHEY and SVGAGI. Trimming took 2 bases from V and 1 from J, leaving 8 bases between them. In nucleotides, the CDR3 is TGTGCCAGCAGTTACGGAGGGGTTAACTATGGCTACACCTTC. Amino acid sequence: CASSYGGVNYGYTF.

This rearrangement joins TRBV28 to TRBJ1-1, with D perhaps TRBD1 (5 bases). The CDR3 runs 16 residues. With 8 bases removed from V and 5 bases from J, the gap between germline ends came to 24 bases. Per the germline V gene, CDR1 is MDHEN and CDR2 is SYDVKM. Written as DNA, the CDR3 is TGTGCCAGCTATCCCAACATAGGCCAGGGCGAAACTGAAGCTTTCTTT. Translated: CASYPNIGQGETEAFF. Full variable domain (missing parts from reference TRBV28 and TRBJ1-1): DVKVTQSSRYLVKRTGEKVFLECVQDMDHENMFWYRQDPGLGLRLIYFSYDVKMKEKGDIPEGYSVSREKKERFSLILESASTNQTSMYLCASYPNIGQGETEAFFGQGTRLTVV.

This chain uses TRBV3-1 (or the pseudogene TRBV3-2) with TRBJ2-3, with D perhaps TRBD2 (6 bases). Germline loops: CDR1 LGHDT, CDR2 YNNKEL (reference sequence). This CDR3 has 14 residues. Trimming removed 4 bases from V and 1 base from J, with 9 bases in between. The CDR3 coding sequence is TGTGCCAGCAGCCCCGGGACTCGCACAGATACGCAGTATTTT. Its protein product is CASSPGTRTDTQYF.

DNA of the CDR3: TGTGCCAGCAGCCAATGGAATACAGGGGCAACCTATGGCTACACCTTC. It encodes CASSQWNTGATYGYTF. The genes are TRBV16 and TRBJ1-2; 7 nucleotides line up with TRBD1. Per germline, CDR1 KGHSY and CDR2 FQNENV. With 1 base clipped from V and 4 bases from J, the junction kept 9 bases outside the gene matches. The CDR3 consists of 16 residues.

The chain recombines TRBV29-1 with TRBJ2-1, with 8 bases lining up with TRBD1. The CDR3 totals 14 residues. After removal of 8 bases from V and 2 bases from J, the junction contained 8 bases not matched to a gene. Germline CDR1 and CDR2: SQVTM and ANQGSEA. The CDR3 region is CSSGQGGPYNEQFF. The CDR3, as DNA: TGCAGCTCTGGACAGGGAGGCCCCTACAATGAGCAGTTCTTC.

The chain is built from TRBV28 and TRBJ1-6; tentatively, D is TRBD1 (5 bases). The CDR3 contains 16 residues. Germline assignment: CDR1 MDHEN and CDR2 SYDVKM. V lost 6 bases, J lost 10 bases, and 22 bases lay in between. In DNA, the CDR3 is TGTGCCAGCAGGTGGCTACGGCAGGGCCGTCGGTCACCCCTCCACTTT. Protein sequence: CASRWLRQGRRSPLHF.

The chain recombines TRBV4-1 with TRBJ1-2; 9 bases line up with TRBD1. Looked up from germline, CDR1 is MGHRA and CDR2 is YSYEKL. V was clipped by 0 bases and J by 3 bases; unmatched bases: 2. The CDR3 contains 15 residues. The CDR3 here is CASSQERDRDYGYTF. CDR3 DNA sequence: TGCGCCAGCAGCCAAGAGCGGGACAGGGACTATGGCTACACCTTC.

This chain joins TRBV5-8 and TRBJ2-1; 8 bases fit TRBD2. The CDR3 consists of 15 residues. Unmatched junction bases numbered 9, after V lost 4 bases and J lost 6 bases. Germline V CDR1 and CDR2: SGHTS, YDEGEE. Here the CDR3 DNA reads TGTGCCAGCAGCCCCCGGACTAGCTATTCCAATGAGCAGTTCTTC. Translating it yields CASSPRTSYSNEQFF.

In this sample, this clone turned up once. The CDR3 reads CASSYPGQGANEQYF. The CDR3 bases are TGTGCCAGCAGTTACCCTGGACAGGGGGCCAACGAGCAGTACTTC. The chain has TRBV6-6 and TRBJ2-7; 11 bases map to TRBD1. The CDR3 is made up of 15 amino acids. The V and J ends lost 2 bases and 5 bases, in that order; junction bases with no gene match: 5. From germline, CDR1 is MNHNY and CDR2 SVGAGI (reference sequence).

This sequence joins TRBV11-2 and TRBJ2-1; D unclear. Per germline, CDR1 SGHAT and CDR2 FQNNGV. The CDR3 contains 13 residues. Trimming removed 0 bases from V and 5 bases from J, with 5 bases in between. CDR3 region: CASSLDRDNEQFF. In nucleotides, the CDR3 is TGTGCCAGCAGCTTAGATCGGGACAATGAGCAGTTCTTC.

This clone showed up just a few times. The V call is TRBV19, the J call TRBJ1-1; D remains unclear. This CDR3 has 13 amino acids. Germline CDR1 and CDR2: LNHDA and SQIVND (reference sequence). The V end lost 8 bases, the J end lost 1 base, and 11 bases lay between the germline ends. The CDR3 DNA follows: TGTGCCAGTCGAATAATCGGGAACACTGAAGCTTTCTTT. As protein: CASRIIGNTEAFF.

The chain uses TRBV6-5 and TRBJ1-5; 10 nucleotides match TRBD1. Germline V gene sequence: CDR1 MNHEY, CDR2 SVGAGI. The J segment lost 3 bases and the V segment lost 6 bases, leaving 5 bases of the junction unmatched. The CDR3 extends over 15 amino acids. CDR3 DNA sequence: TGTGCCAGCAGCAGACAGGGGGCTTTCAATCAGCCCCAGCATTTT. This sequence encodes CASSRQGAFNQPQHF.

The V and J genes are TRBV18 and TRBJ2-1; 8 bases are shared with TRBD2. This CDR3 contains 15 residues. Per the germline V gene, CDR1 is KGHSH and CDR2 is LQKENI. The V gene end was trimmed by 0 bases and the J gene end by 3 bases; junction bases not matched to a gene: 1. The chain's CDR3 is CASSPPSGDYNEQFF. Written as DNA, the CDR3 is TGTGCCAGCTCACCACCTAGCGGGGACTACAATGAGCAGTTCTTC.

This chain joins TRBV3-1 (or the pseudogene TRBV3-2) and TRBJ1-5; D is unclear. The germline V gene encodes CDR1 LGHDT and CDR2 YNNKEL (reference sequence). CDR3 size: 14 residues. V dropped 4 bases and J dropped 0 bases, with 7 bases sitting between them. Here the CDR3 reads CASSLQSSNQPQHF. The CDR3 DNA is TGTGCCAGCAGCCTTCAGTCTAGCAATCAGCCCCAGCATTTT.

V is TRBV10-2 and J is TRBJ1-2; 12 bases match TRBD1. Germline loops: CDR1 WSHSY, CDR2 SAAADI. This CDR3 has 15 amino acids. The V and J ends lost 3 bases and 8 bases, in that order; junction bases with no gene match: 7. CDR3 bases: TGCGCCAGCAGTGAAGGGACAGGGGGCAATTTGGGCTACACCTTC. This sequence encodes CASSEGTGGNLGYTF.

This chain joins TRBV5-6 and TRBJ1-4; 7 bases align to TRBD1. In germline, CDR1 is SGHDT, CDR2 YYEEEE. This CDR3 is 15 amino acids long. J lost 4 bases, V lost 1 base, and 4 bases had no gene match. The CDR3 loop is CASSLLGQRNEKLFF. The CDR3 DNA reads as TGTGCCAGCAGCTTGTTGGGACAGCGTAATGAAAAACTGTTTTTT.

This chain joins TRBV15 and TRBJ1-1; D remains unclear. The CDR3 contains 13 residues. Trimming shortened V by 3 bases and J by 1 base, and 6 bases separated the two germline ends. Germline V gene data show CDR1 as LNHNV and CDR2 as YYDKDF (reference sequence). The chain's CDR3 is CATSSQENTEAFF. The CDR3 nucleotides read TGTGCCACCAGCAGCCAGGAGAACACTGAAGCTTTCTTT.

This sequence joins TRBV28 and TRBJ1-2, with TRBD1 identical over 9 bases. Germline V gene data show CDR1 as MDHEN and CDR2 as SYDVKM. This CDR3 region has 14 residues. J was trimmed by 4 bases and V by 8 bases; bases with no gene match: 8. CDR3 region: CASRPGTGFYGYTF. CDR3 DNA: TGTGCCAGCCGTCCCGGGACAGGGTTCTATGGCTACACCTTC.